These 25 T cell receptor beta chains were all obtained from the same sample, sequenced in a study of OX40 agonist ivuxolimab in advanced cancers. TCRdb keeps only in-frame clones here, not all; method: immunoSEQ multiplex PCR. The profile shows around 83,000 clones, about four fifths of them singletons. The material was CD4+ or CD8+ T cells sorted from blood, obtained in a trial of the OX40 agonist ivuxolimab. The receptors derive from an adult with an advanced solid tumor such as melanoma, head and neck, liver or kidney cancer.

On this clone: The junction and the germline gene differ at one end; a read error may be behind it. The gene calls are TRBV7-7 and TRBJ2-3; D could derive from TRBD1 or TRBD2 (5 bases each). Germline loops: CDR1 SSHAT, CDR2 FNYEAQ (reference sequence). The length of the CDR3 is 13 residues. The CDR3 loop reads CASSRDRTDTQYF. CDR3 bases: TGTGCTAGCAGCCGGGACCGCACAGATACGCAGTATTTT.

This clone was seen only a few times. The rearrangement links TRBV13 to TRBJ1-3, with D maybe TRBD1 (6 bases). The CDR3 has 19 residues. V dropped 3 bases and J dropped 2 bases, with 23 bases sitting between them. The germline V gene has CDR1 PRHDT and CDR2 FYEKMQ (reference sequence). The DNA for the CDR3 is TGTGCCAGCAGCTTTGGGGACCGAACAGGGAAATTTACTGGAAACACCATATATTTT. The encoded protein is CASSFGDRTGKFTGNTIYF.

The gene calls are TRBV7-3 and TRBJ1-1; D gene unclear. CDR1 is SGHTA, CDR2 FQGTGA, per germline. With 2 bases removed from V and 8 bases from J, the gap between germline ends came to 12 bases. This CDR3 spans 13 amino acids. CDR3 region: CASSLVVLGEAFF. The CDR3 coding sequence is TGTGCCAGCAGCTTAGTGGTATTGGGGGAAGCTTTCTTT.

J is TRBJ2-3 and V is TRBV7-2, with 7 nucleotides matching TRBD2. V shed 5 bases and J 5 bases; nucleotides not matched to a gene: 4. The CDR3 consists of 13 residues. Germline V gives CDR1 SGHTA, CDR2 FQGNSA. The CDR3 sequence is CASSRVAGDTQYF. CDR3 nucleotide sequence: TGTGCCAGCAGCCGAGTAGCGGGAGATACGCAGTATTTT.

The gene calls are TRBV30 and TRBJ1-2; D is unresolved. Trimming took 6 bases from V and 4 from J, leaving 6 bases between them. The CDR3 has 10 residues. Germline assignment: CDR1 GTSNPN and CDR2 SVGIG (reference sequence). CDR3 region: CACHSYGYTF. The CDR3 coding sequence is TGTGCCTGCCATAGCTATGGCTACACCTTC.

The rearrangement uses TRBV18 and TRBJ1-6; maybe TRBD1 (5 bases). Germline CDR1 KGHSH, CDR2 LQKENI. The CDR3 is 13 amino acids. Trimming left V 6 bases short and J 10 bases short, with 13 bases between. The CDR3 spells CASSGGIESPLHF. CDR3 nucleotides: TGTGCCAGCTCGGGGGGTATTGAATCACCCCTCCACTTT.

This chain joins TRBV12-5 and TRBJ1-1, with D uncertain. Trimming stripped 3 bases from V and 11 bases from J, with 13 bases between. Germline CDR1 reads LGHNT; CDR2 reads FRNRAP. This CDR3 contains 12 residues. CDR3 residues: CASGFDGLGAFF. CDR3 DNA sequence: TGTGCTAGTGGTTTTGACGGACTAGGGGCTTTCTTT.

This clone was seen a handful of times. The chain recombines TRBV30 with TRBJ1-1, with D uncertain. Between the trimmed V and J ends, which lost 0 bases and 1 base, there was a span of 6 bases. Germline loops: CDR1 GTSNPN, CDR2 SVGIG (reference sequence). This CDR3 comprises 13 residues. DNA for the CDR3: TGTGCCTGGAGTGTATTATGGAACACTGAAGCTTTCTTT. This gives the protein CAWSVLWNTEAFF.

The J gene is TRBJ2-3, the V gene TRBV5-5, with no clear D. CDR1 and CDR2 (germline): SGHKS, YYEKEE (reference sequence). The ends were cut back, 3 bases at V and 8 bases at J, with 13 bases in the middle. The CDR3 extends over 13 amino acids. The CDR3 region has the DNA TGTGCCAGCAGCTGGATTTCGCAAGGTACGCAGTATTTT. As protein: CASSWISQGTQYF.

The V and J genes are TRBV7-9 and TRBJ2-1, with a possible D match to TRBD2 (5 bases). Trimming took off 6 bases at V and 8 bases at J, with 14 bases between the two ends. CDR3 length: 13 residues. Germline V CDR1 and CDR2: SEHNR, FQNEAQ (reference sequence). CDR3 region: CASSRGSEDEQFF. CDR3 in DNA: TGTGCCAGCAGTCGGGGTAGCGAAGATGAGCAGTTCTTC.

The genes are TRBV5-1 and TRBJ2-1; TRBD1 is a possible D gene (6 bases). CDR3 length equals 14 residues. Looked up from germline, CDR1 is SGHRS and CDR2 is YFSETQ. Trimming left V 1 base short and J 5 bases short, with 10 bases between. CDR3 in amino acids: CASSLQGPNNEQFF. For the CDR3, the DNA is TGCGCCAGCAGCTTGCAGGGGCCAAACAATGAGCAGTTCTTC.

The rearrangement uses TRBV6-6 and TRBJ2-1, with D perhaps matching TRBD1 (5 bases). V was clipped by 5 bases and J by 7 bases, with 12 bases between them. Germline V gives CDR1 MNHNY, CDR2 SVGAGI (reference sequence). This CDR3 region has 13 residues. The CDR3 region has the DNA TGTGCCAGCAGTACTCAGGGTATGAATGAGCAGTTCTTC. This sequence encodes CASSTQGMNEQFF.

This chain links TRBV19 with TRBJ2-5, with unresolved D. Germline-derived CDR1 and CDR2 are LNHDA and SQIVND (reference sequence). The V and J ends lost 3 bases and 4 bases respectively, with 9 bases between them. The CDR3 sequence is 13 residues long. The DNA of the CDR3 is TGTGCCAGTAGTATGCGTCTAGGAGAGACCCAGTACTTC. Protein product: CASSMRLGETQYF.

V gene TRBV7-3 combines with J gene TRBJ2-5; 9 bases align to TRBD1. Judging by the DNA end, TRBJ2-7 fits better; the J call may be wrong. Germline V CDR1 and CDR2: SGHTA, FQGTGA. This CDR3 has 16 amino acids. The CDR3 DNA reads as TGTGCCAGCAGCTTAGGAACCGGGACAGGGTGGCGCGAGCAGTACTTC. This gives the protein CASSLGTGTGWREQYF.

J is TRBJ1-2 and V is TRBV5-4; D gene ambiguous. Trimming stripped 4 bases from V and 5 bases from J, with 9 bases between. The CDR3 covers 12 residues. Germline V CDR1 and CDR2: SGHNT, YYREEE (reference sequence). In nucleotides, the CDR3 is TGTGCCAGCAGCCGCAGTGGGTATGGCTACACCTTC. Protein sequence: CASSRSGYGYTF.

A note on this clone: An end of the junction does not agree with germline; a read error may underlie this. Other nucleotide sequences in the sample specify the same CDR3. V usage is TRBV7-2 and J usage is TRBJ1-5; TRBD1 might be the D (6 bases). The CDR3 has 12 amino acids. Germline V gives CDR1 SGHTA, CDR2 FQGNSA. In DNA form, the CDR3 reads TGTGCCAGCAGCCGAGTAGGACAGCCCCAGCACTTT. Translating it yields CASSRVGQPQHF. The full variable domain, rest sourced from reference TRBV7-2 and TRBJ1-5, is GAGVSQSPSNKVTEKGKDVELRCDPISGHTALYWYRQSLGQGLEFLIYFQGNSAPDKSGLPSDRFSAERTGGSVSTLTIQRTQQEDSAVYLCASSRVGQPQHFGDGTRLSIL.

This chain connects TRBV6-1 to TRBJ1-1; D is uncertain. The CDR3 has 12 amino acids. Germline assignment: CDR1 MNHNS and CDR2 SASEGT. Trimming removed 1 base from V and 6 bases from J, with 6 bases in between. CDR3 DNA sequence: TGTGCCAGCAGTGAAGGGGCAGCTGAAGCTTTCTTT. This sequence encodes CASSEGAAEAFF.

For this clone: The same CDR3 also results from other DNA sequences found in this sample. The J gene is TRBJ2-5, the V gene TRBV5-1, with D possibly TRBD2 on 6 matching bases. Between the trimmed V and J ends, which lost 0 bases and 4 bases, there was a span of 7 bases. The CDR3 has 13 amino acids. Per the germline V gene, CDR1 is SGHRS and CDR2 is YFSETQ. The CDR3 loop reads CASSLGGGETQYF. The CDR3 bases are TGCGCCAGCAGCTTGGGGGGAGGAGAGACCCAGTACTTC.

The rearrangement joins TRBV13 to TRBJ2-4; 10 nucleotides line up with TRBD1. The CDR3 runs to 12 residues. Germline V gene data show CDR1 as PRHDT and CDR2 as FYEKMQ (reference sequence). The junction had 2 bases not matched to a gene; V was cut back by 6 bases and J by 9 bases. CDR3 residues: CASRGQGFIQYF. CDR3 nucleotide sequence: TGTGCCAGCAGGGGACAGGGGTTCATTCAGTACTTC.

This clone was observed once. The chain has TRBV5-6 and TRBJ1-5; weak D call: TRBD1 (5 bases). V shed 0 bases and J shed 6 bases, with 13 bases lying between them. This CDR3 is built from 15 residues. CDR1 is SGHDT, CDR2 YYEEEE, per germline. In nucleotides, the CDR3 is TGTGCCAGCAGCTTGGATTCGGGGGAGGCTCAGCCCCAGCATTTT. Translating it yields CASSLDSGEAQPQHF.

This clone turned up a few times. The chain carries TRBV6-6 and TRBJ1-1, with D tentatively TRBD1 (5 bases). Germline V lookup: CDR1 MNHNY, CDR2 SVGAGI (reference sequence). This CDR3 is 15 amino acids long. V was pared by 0 bases and J by 5 bases, with 13 bases between. CDR3 amino acids: CASSYSLREGTEAFF. The CDR3 bases are TGTGCCAGCAGTTACTCCCTTAGAGAGGGGACTGAAGCTTTCTTT.

The rearrangement links TRBV27 to TRBJ1-4, with TRBD1 matching over 7 bases. The CDR3 has 14 residues. The trim removed 5 bases at V and 8 bases at J, leaving 8 bases unmatched. Germline V gives CDR1 MNHEY, CDR2 SMNVEV (reference sequence). As DNA, the CDR3 is TGTGCCAGCAGTCCGACCCGCAGGGGGGAAAAACTGTTTTTT. It encodes CASSPTRRGEKLFF.

The rearrangement links TRBV2 to TRBJ1-6, with D unclear. Germline CDR1 SNHLY, CDR2 FYNNEI. Trimming left V 9 bases short and J 8 bases short, with 17 bases between. The CDR3 length is 14 residues. The CDR3 loop reads CASSLLTEDSPLHF. As DNA, the CDR3 is TGTGCCAGTAGTCTTCTAACCGAGGATTCACCCCTCCACTTT.

This chain links TRBV27 with TRBJ1-1; tentative D call: TRBD1 (5 bases). Trimming took off 1 base at V and 3 bases at J, with 15 bases between the two ends. CDR3 length: 16 residues. Germline lookup yields CDR1 MNHEY and CDR2 SMNVEV (reference sequence). The CDR3 bases are TGTGCCAGCAGTTTATACGGGATAGGGGCCTACACTGAAGCTTTCTTT. Its protein is CASSLYGIGAYTEAFF.

This clone was seen a few times. The rearrangement uses TRBV6-6 and TRBJ1-1; D is possibly TRBD1 (5 bases). This CDR3 has 12 residues. Trimming stripped 6 bases from V and 7 bases from J, with 12 bases between. Per germline, CDR1 MNHNY and CDR2 SVGAGI (reference sequence). Written as DNA, the CDR3 is TGTGCCAGCAGAGGACCCGGGGGTGAAGCTTTCTTT. As protein: CASRGPGGEAFF.